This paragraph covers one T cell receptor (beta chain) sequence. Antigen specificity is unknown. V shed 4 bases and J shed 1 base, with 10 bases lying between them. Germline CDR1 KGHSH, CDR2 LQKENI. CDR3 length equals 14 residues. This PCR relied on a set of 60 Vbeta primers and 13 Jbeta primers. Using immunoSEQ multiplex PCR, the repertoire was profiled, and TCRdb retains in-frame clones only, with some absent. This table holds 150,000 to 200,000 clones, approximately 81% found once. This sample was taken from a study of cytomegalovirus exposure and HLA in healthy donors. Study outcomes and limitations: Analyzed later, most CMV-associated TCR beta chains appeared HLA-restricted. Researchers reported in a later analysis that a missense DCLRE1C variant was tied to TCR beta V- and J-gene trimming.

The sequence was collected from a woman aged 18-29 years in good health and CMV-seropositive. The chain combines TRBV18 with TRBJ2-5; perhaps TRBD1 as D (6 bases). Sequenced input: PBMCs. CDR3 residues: CASSHWTAQETQYF. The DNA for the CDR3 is TGTGCCAGCTCACATTGGACAGCCCAAGAGACCCAGTACTTC.